The sequence of this T cell receptor (beta chain) was determined in a study of blood T cell repertoires in COVID-19. Whole-study context: Acute and convalescent COVID-19 specimens originated in the United States, Italy and Spain. PBMCs, B-cell-depleted T cells, or T cells were the source of the cDNA or gDNA that made up the material.

The CDR3 has 19 amino acids. V gave up 0 bases and J gave up 3 bases; unmatched junction bases: 12. The germline V gene has CDR1 MNHNS and CDR2 SASEGT. Original analysis: Reference gene primer amplification yielded estimated nucleated cell counts. The protocol was immunoSEQ multiplex PCR, while the TCRdb copy is restricted to in-frame clones and leaves out a portion. V and J calls and clone size are copied from that table; D and trimming were computed from the DNA. The sample contains around 21,000 clones, approximately 81% of which appear only once. The TCR sequence derives from a man aged 35 to 55 with acute or convalescent COVID-19. The specimen sequenced was peripheral blood. The gene calls are TRBV6-1 and TRBJ2-3, with 10 bases lining up with TRBD2. This CDR3 is CASSEALPSLAGVTDTQYF. CDR3 nucleotide sequence: TGTGCCAGCAGTGAAGCGCTCCCCTCTCTAGCGGGAGTTACAGATACGCAGTATTTT.